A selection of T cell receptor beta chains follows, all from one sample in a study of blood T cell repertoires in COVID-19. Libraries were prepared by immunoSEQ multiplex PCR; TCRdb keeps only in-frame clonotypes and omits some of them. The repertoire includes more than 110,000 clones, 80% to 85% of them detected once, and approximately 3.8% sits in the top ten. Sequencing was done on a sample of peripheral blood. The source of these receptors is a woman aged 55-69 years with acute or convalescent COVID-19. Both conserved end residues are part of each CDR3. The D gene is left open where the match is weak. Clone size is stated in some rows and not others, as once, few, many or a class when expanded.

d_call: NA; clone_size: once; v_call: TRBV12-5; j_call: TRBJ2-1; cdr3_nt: TGTGCTAGTGGACGGGGACTTTCCCTCAATGAGCAGTTCTTC; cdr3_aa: CASGRGLSLNEQFF
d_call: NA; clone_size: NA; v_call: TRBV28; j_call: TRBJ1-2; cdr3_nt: TGTGCCAGCAGCTCACAGGGAGCCTATGGCTACACCTTC; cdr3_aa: CASSSQGAYGYTF
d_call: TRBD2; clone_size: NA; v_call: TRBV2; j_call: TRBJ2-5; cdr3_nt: TGTGCCAGCAGAGACGGGAGGAGATTTGAGACCCAGTACTTC; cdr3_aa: CASRDGRRFETQYF
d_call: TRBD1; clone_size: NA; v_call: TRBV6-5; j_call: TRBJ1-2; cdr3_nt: TGTGCCAGCACCCCAGGGACAGCCTATGGCTACACCTTC; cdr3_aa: CASTPGTAYGYTF
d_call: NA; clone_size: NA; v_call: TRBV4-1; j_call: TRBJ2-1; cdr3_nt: TGCGCCAGCAGCCGAGGGGGATTTTCCTACAATGAGCAGTTCTTC; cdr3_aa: CASSRGGFSYNEQFF
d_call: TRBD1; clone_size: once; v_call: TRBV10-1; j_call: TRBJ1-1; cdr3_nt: TGCGCCAGCGTGGAGACAGGGGGCCTTCTTTATTCGAACACTGAAGCTTTCTTT; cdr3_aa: CASVETGGLLYSNTEAFF
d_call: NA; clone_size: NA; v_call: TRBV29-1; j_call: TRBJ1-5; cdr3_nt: TGCAGCGTTGAACGGGTGAGTGGAAATCAGCCCCAGCATTTT; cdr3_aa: CSVERVSGNQPQHF
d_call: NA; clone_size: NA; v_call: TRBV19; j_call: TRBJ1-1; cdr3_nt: TGTGCCAGTAGTATAGGGGTTCAGGGGGAAGCTTTCTTT; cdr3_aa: CASSIGVQGEAFF
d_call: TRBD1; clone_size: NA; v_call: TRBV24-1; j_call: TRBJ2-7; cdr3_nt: TGTGCCACCAGCTCCCGGACTGGACAGGGGTTGGGCGAGCAGTACTTC; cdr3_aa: CATSSRTGQGLGEQYF
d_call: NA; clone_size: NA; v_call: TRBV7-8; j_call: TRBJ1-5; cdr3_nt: TGTGCCAGCAGCTTAGATGGGGGAGGTGCGCGCAATCAGCCCCAGCATTTT; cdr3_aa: CASSLDGGGARNQPQHF
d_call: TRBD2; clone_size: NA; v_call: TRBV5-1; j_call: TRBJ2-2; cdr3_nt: TGCGCCAGCAGACTAGCGGGAGCCCACGGGGAGCTGTTTTTT; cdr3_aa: CASRLAGAHGELFF
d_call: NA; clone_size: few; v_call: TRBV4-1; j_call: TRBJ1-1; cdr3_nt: TGCGCCAGCAGCCAAGATCTGGAGGTCGGCTGGGAGGGTCACGTTGGGACTGAAGCTTTCTTT; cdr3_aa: CASSQDLEVGWEGHVGTEAFF
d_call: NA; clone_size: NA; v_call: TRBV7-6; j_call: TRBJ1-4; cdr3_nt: TGTGCCAGCAGCTTAGCGGAGGTCCGGGAAAAACTGTTTTTT; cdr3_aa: CASSLAEVREKLFF
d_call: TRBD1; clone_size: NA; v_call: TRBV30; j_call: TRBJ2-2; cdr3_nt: TGTGCCTGGAGTGTATACTGGGACAGGAACACCGGGGAGCTGTTTTTT; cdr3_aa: CAWSVYWDRNTGELFF
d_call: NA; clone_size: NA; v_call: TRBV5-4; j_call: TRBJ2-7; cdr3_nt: TGTGCCAGCGGACAGAGCTCCTACGAGCAGTACTTC; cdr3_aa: CASGQSSYEQYF
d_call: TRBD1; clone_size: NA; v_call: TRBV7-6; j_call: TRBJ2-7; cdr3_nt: TGTGCCAGCAGCTTAGAACCAGGGGGCTCCTACGAGCAGTACTTC; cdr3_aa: CASSLEPGGSYEQYF
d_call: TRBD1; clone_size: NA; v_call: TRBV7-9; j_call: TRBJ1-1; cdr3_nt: TGTGCCAGCAGCCGCCGGGACAGGTCTCCTTTCTTT; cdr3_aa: CASSRRDRSPFF
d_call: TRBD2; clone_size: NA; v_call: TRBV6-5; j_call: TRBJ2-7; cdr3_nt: TGTGCCAGCAGTTACTCGGTAATAGCGGGAGCCTACGAGCAGTACTTC; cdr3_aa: CASSYSVIAGAYEQYF
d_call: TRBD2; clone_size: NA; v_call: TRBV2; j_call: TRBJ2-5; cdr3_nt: TGTGCCAGCAGCGCCAATCTAGCGGGCCGTGAGACCCAGTACTTC; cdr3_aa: CASSANLAGRETQYF
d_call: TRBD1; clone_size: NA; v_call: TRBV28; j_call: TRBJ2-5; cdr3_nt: TGTGCCAGCAGTTTACCCGAGGACAGGGGGCCAGAGACCCAGTACTTC; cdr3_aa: CASSLPEDRGPETQYF
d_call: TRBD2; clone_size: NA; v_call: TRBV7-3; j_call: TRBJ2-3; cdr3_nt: TGTGCCAGCAGCGCGGGAGGTTGGGCAGATACGCAGTATTTT; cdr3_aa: CASSAGGWADTQYF
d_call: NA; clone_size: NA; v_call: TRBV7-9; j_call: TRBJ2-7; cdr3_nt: TGTGCCAGCAGCTTAACAGATTACGAGCAGTACTTC; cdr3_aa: CASSLTDYEQYF
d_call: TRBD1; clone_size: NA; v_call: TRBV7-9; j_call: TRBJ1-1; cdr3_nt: TGTGCCAGCAGCCTACCGGGACAGGCAAAAACAGGAGAAGCTTTCTTT; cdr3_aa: CASSLPGQAKTGEAFF
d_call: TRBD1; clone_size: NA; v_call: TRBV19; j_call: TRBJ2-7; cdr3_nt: TGTGCCAGTAGGGAAGCAGGGGGCGGTTCCTACGAGCAGTACTTC; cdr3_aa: CASREAGGGSYEQYF
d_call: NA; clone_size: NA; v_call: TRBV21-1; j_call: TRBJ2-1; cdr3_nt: TGTGCCAGCAGAGGACTAGCCTCGGGGCAGTTCTTC; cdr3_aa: CASRGLASGQFF
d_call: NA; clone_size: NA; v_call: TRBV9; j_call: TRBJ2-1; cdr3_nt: TGTGCCAGCAGCGTAGGGGCGGGATCGTACAATGAGCAGTTCTTC; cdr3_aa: CASSVGAGSYNEQFF
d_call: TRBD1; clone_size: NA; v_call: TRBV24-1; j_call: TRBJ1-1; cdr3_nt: TGTGCCACCAGTGACAGGGGGATGACTGAAGCTTTCTTT; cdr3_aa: CATSDRGMTEAFF
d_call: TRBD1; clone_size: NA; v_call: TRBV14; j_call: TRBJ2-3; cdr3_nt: TGTGCCAGCAGCCCTCGGACAGGGGAAGTTACGCAGTATTTT; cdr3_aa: CASSPRTGEVTQYF
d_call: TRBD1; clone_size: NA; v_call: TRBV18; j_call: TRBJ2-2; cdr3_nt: TGTGCCACCCCCTCTGCCGGGACAGGTAACACCGGGGAGCTGTTTTTT; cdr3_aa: CATPSAGTGNTGELFF
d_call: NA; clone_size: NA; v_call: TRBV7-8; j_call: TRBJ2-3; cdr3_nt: TGTGCCAGCAGCTTAAGGTCGGCGGGATTTGACACAGATACGCAGTATTTT; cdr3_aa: CASSLRSAGFDTDTQYF
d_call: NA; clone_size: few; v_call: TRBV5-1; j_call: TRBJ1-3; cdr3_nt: TGCGCCAGCAGCTTGGGAGCGGGAAACACCATATATTTT; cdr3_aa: CASSLGAGNTIYF
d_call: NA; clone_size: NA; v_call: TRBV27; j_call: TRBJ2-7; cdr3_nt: TGTGCCAGCAGTTTATTAGGGAGGGAGCAGTACTTC; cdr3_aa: CASSLLGREQYF
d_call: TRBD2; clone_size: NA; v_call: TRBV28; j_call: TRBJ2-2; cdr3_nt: TGTGCCAGCAGTCCTTGGACTAGCGGGAACACCGGGGAGCTGTTTTTT; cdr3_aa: CASSPWTSGNTGELFF